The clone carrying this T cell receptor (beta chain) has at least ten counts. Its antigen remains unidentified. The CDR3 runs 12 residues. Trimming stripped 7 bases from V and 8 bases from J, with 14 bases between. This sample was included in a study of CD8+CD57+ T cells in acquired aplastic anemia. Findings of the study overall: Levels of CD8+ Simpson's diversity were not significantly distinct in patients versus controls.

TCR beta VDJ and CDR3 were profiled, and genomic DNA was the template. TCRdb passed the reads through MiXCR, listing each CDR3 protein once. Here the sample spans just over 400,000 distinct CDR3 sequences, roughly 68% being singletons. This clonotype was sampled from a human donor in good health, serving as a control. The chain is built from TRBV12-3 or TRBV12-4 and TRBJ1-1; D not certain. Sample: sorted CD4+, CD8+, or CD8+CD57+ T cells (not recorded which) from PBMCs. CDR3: CASTLATQEAFF. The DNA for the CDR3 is TGTGCCAGCACCCTGGCCACGCAGGAAGCTTTCTTT.